The sequence of this TCR beta chain was determined in a study of control samples from healthy donors and cancer patients. Per germline, CDR1 MNHEY and CDR2 SVGAGI. The V end lost 2 bases, the J end lost 0 bases, and 10 bases lay between the germline ends. The CDR3 has 15 residues. Measured with immunoSEQ multiplex PCR; TCRdb has only the in-frame clones, and not every one. The sample shows approximately 140,000 clones, 85% to 90% of them seen only once. This TCR came from a middle-aged man with head and neck cancer. The rearrangement uses TRBV6-5 and TRBJ1-1; tentative D call: TRBD1 (5 bases). The sample was PBMCs. The CDR3 DNA follows: TGTGCCAGCAGTTACAGGGGCAAGATGAACACTGAAGCTTTCTTT. The encoded protein is CASSYRGKMNTEAFF.